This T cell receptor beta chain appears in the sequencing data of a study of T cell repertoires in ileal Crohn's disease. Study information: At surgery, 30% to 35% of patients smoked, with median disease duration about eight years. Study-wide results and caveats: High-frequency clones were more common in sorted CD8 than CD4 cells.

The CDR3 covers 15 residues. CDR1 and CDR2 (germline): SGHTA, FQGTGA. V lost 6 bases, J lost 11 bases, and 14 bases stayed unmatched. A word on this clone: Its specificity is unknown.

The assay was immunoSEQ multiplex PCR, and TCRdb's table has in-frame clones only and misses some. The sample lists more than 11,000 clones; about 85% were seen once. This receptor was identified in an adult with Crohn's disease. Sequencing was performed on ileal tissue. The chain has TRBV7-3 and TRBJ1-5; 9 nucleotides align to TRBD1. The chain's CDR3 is CASSGGQGGREAQHF. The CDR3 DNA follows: TGTGCCAGCAGTGGGGGACAGGGCGGCAGGGAAGCCCAGCATTTT.